The 30 T cell receptor beta chains below come from one sample, sequenced in a study of Ad26.COV2.S vaccination and SARS-CoV-2 variants. As to treatment: over 15 received Ad26.COV2.S at low or high dose, single or two shots; several received placebo; per-sample allocation not given. Collection of samples fell on day 63 after the first vaccine or placebo injection. Some clones are missing from TCRdb's copy, which holds only in-frame ones; the method was immunoSEQ multiplex PCR. The data contain roughly 320,000 clones, more than 75% of them seen just once; the ten biggest clones take up about 3.5%. Here the sequenced sample was peripheral blood, taken in a trial of Ad26.COV2.S vaccine versus placebo. Receptor source: a person between 18 and 65 years old who received the Ad26.COV2.S COVID-19 vaccine or a placebo.

This clone was counted once. V is TRBV18 and J is TRBJ1-2; 7 positions agree with TRBD1. Germline-derived CDR1 and CDR2 are KGHSH and LQKENI. The ends lost 4 bases at V and 2 bases at J; junction bases unmatched: 10. The CDR3 extends over 16 amino acids. CDR3: CASSQVEGAQNYGYTF. In DNA form, the CDR3 reads TGTGCCAGCTCACAAGTTGAGGGGGCGCAGAACTATGGCTACACCTTC.

V usage is TRBV19 and J usage is TRBJ2-7; D uncertain. V was trimmed by 6 bases and J by 7 bases, leaving 16 bases between them. Germline lookup yields CDR1 LNHDA and CDR2 SQIVND (reference sequence). This CDR3 has 13 residues. The CDR3 coding sequence is TGTGCCAGTAGCCAAGCCTCCCCCGGGGAGCAGTACTTC. Amino acid sequence: CASSQASPGEQYF.

The V gene is TRBV7-2, the J gene TRBJ2-7; D remains ambiguous. The length of the CDR3 is 13 residues. Germline lookup yields CDR1 SGHTA and CDR2 FQGNSA. Trimming took 2 bases from V and 0 from J, leaving 5 bases between them. DNA of the CDR3: TGTGCCAGCAGCTTAACCAACTCCTACGAGCAGTACTTC. This translates into CASSLTNSYEQYF.

The V gene is TRBV30, the J gene TRBJ2-5, with D possibly TRBD1 on 7 matching bases. The germline V gene has CDR1 GTSNPN and CDR2 SVGIG (reference sequence). CDR3 length: 13 residues. Trimming pared 5 bases from V and 1 base from J, leaving 11 bases between. CDR3 amino acids: CAWAGGIQETQYF. The CDR3 DNA is TGTGCCTGGGCAGGGGGGATCCAAGAGACCCAGTACTTC.

The V and J genes are TRBV11-2 and TRBJ2-1; D call uncertain. Germline V gene data show CDR1 as SGHAT and CDR2 as FQNNGV. This CDR3 region has 15 residues. V was pared by 5 bases and J by 0 bases, with 11 bases between. CDR3 in DNA: TGTGCCAGCAGCCCAGAGGCGAGCTCCTACAATGAGCAGTTCTTC. This sequence encodes CASSPEASSYNEQFF.

Worth noting for this clone: The sample holds other DNA sequences that translate to the same CDR3. The chain couples TRBV18 to TRBJ2-2; no definite D call. Between the trimmed V and J ends, which lost 0 bases and 3 bases, there was a span of 5 bases. This CDR3 is built from 14 residues. Germline loops: CDR1 KGHSH, CDR2 LQKENI. CDR3 protein: CASSPPSDTGELFF. In DNA, the CDR3 is TGTGCCAGCTCACCACCGTCCGACACCGGGGAGCTGTTTTTT.

The V and J genes are TRBV5-6 and TRBJ1-3; D is ambiguous. Germline V gene sequence: CDR1 SGHDT, CDR2 YYEEEE. The CDR3 extends over 15 amino acids. V was pared by 0 bases and J by 0 bases, with 7 bases between. The CDR3 sequence is CASSLGSSSGNTIYF. In DNA, the CDR3 is TGTGCCAGCAGCTTGGGCAGTAGCTCTGGAAACACCATATATTTT.

This clone was detected only once. The gene calls are TRBV19 and TRBJ1-5; D gene unclear. V was trimmed by 5 bases and J by 0 bases, leaving 8 bases between them. Germline V gives CDR1 LNHDA, CDR2 SQIVND (reference sequence). The CDR3 runs to 14 residues. The CDR3 DNA sequence: TGTGCCAGTAGTGTGGTTAATAGCAATCAGCCCCAGCATTTT. It codes for CASSVVNSNQPQHF.

The J gene is TRBJ2-4, the V gene TRBV4-2; D unresolved. Germline V lookup: CDR1 LGHNA, CDR2 YNFKEQ. Between the trimmed V and J ends, which lost 4 bases and 2 bases, there was a span of 15 bases. The CDR3 length is 16 residues. CDR3 sequence reads: CASSRQLDGSKNIQYF. The CDR3 nucleotides are TGTGCCAGCAGCCGCCAGCTGGATGGGTCCAAAAACATTCAGTACTTC.

This clone has more than one count but fewer than ten. The rearrangement joins TRBV12-3 or TRBV12-4 to TRBJ1-5, with D possibly TRBD1 on 6 matching bases. V shed 7 bases and J shed 6 bases, with 13 bases lying between them. This CDR3 is built from 13 residues. Written as DNA, the CDR3 is TGTGCCAGCATGGAAGGGGGTGGTCAGCCCCAGCATTTT. Translated: CASMEGGGQPQHF.

The rearrangement uses TRBV5-1 and TRBJ1-2; no definite D call. The CDR3 sequence is 13 residues long. The germline CDR1 and CDR2 sequences are SGHRS and YFSETQ. Trimming removed 1 base from V and 7 bases from J, with 11 bases in between. The CDR3 bases are TGCGCCAGCAGCTTGTCCGCCACGGTTGGCTACACCTTC. Protein: CASSLSATVGYTF.

This rearrangement joins TRBV3-1 (or the pseudogene TRBV3-2) to TRBJ2-7, with D hard to call. The CDR3 totals 13 residues. V was cut by 3 bases and J by 3 bases, with 9 bases left in between. The germline V gene has CDR1 LGHDT and CDR2 YNNKEL (reference sequence). The DNA for the CDR3 is TGTGCCAGCAGCCAGATTGAAAGCTACGAGCAGTACTTC. This codes for CASSQIESYEQYF.

This clone was counted between two and nine times. V and J are TRBV5-8 and TRBJ2-7; 10 bases match TRBD1. The germline gives CDR1 SGHTS, CDR2 YDEGEE. This CDR3 has 15 amino acids. V shed 4 bases, J shed 5 bases, and the junction held 9 bases outside the gene matches. The CDR3 DNA reads as TGTGCCAGCAGCCTTTCGGGACAGGGGATCAACGAGCAGTACTTC. It codes for CASSLSGQGINEQYF.

This sequence joins TRBV5-4 and TRBJ1-2; no clear D gene. This CDR3 spans 13 amino acids. The germline CDR1 and CDR2 sequences are SGHNT and YYREEE (reference sequence). Trimming removed 0 bases from V and 4 bases from J, with 7 bases in between. The CDR3 region has the DNA TGTGCCAGCAGCTTGGAGGGCCTCTATGGCTACACCTTC. This sequence encodes CASSLEGLYGYTF. Supplemented by reference TRBV5-4 and TRBJ1-2, the full variable domain reads ETGVTQSPTHLIKTRGQQVTLRCSSQSGHNTVSWYQQALGQGPQFIFQYYREEENGRGNFPPRFSGLQFPNYSSELNVNALELDDSALYLCASSLEGLYGYTFGSGTRLTVV.

The rearrangement uses TRBV7-9 and TRBJ1-1; D unresolved. The CDR3 is 14 amino acids. V was clipped by 1 base and J by 4 bases, with 10 bases between them. Germline V gene sequence: CDR1 SEHNR, CDR2 FQNEAQ (reference sequence). The CDR3 sequence is CASSLGGETTEAFF. The CDR3 coding sequence is TGTGCCAGCAGCTTAGGGGGTGAGACCACTGAAGCTTTCTTT. The entire variable domain, with the rest obtained from reference TRBV7-9 and TRBJ1-1, is as follows: DTGVSQNPRHKITKRGQNVTFRCDPISEHNRLYWYRQTLGQGPEFLTYFQNEAQLEKSRLLSDRFSAERPKGSFSTLEIQRTEQGDSAMYLCASSLGGETTEAFFGQGTRLTVV.

This clone appeared a single time. The chain carries TRBV7-3 and TRBJ1-1; D is perhaps TRBD1 (6 bases). The germline CDR1 and CDR2 sequences are SGHTA and FQGTGA. Trimming stripped 5 bases from V and 6 bases from J, with 13 bases between. The CDR3 is 13 amino acids. CDR3 coding DNA: TGTGCCAGCAGCCAAGGGGGAAACGCTGAAGCTTTCTTT. This encodes CASSQGGNAEAFF.

This chain uses TRBV5-6 with TRBJ2-7; D call uncertain. This CDR3 has 13 residues. CDR1 and CDR2 from the germline V gene are SGHDT and YYEEEE. Trimming took 0 bases from V and 2 from J, leaving 6 bases between them. The CDR3 DNA is TGTGCCAGCAGCTTGGAACAACCCTACGAGCAGTACTTC. Encoded protein: CASSLEQPYEQYF.

Concerning this clone: Without the conserved terminal phenylalanine or tryptophan, this CDR3 likely stems from a read error. The DNA is left out, because the CDR3 cannot be placed on it with certainty; the CDR3 is given as TCRdb lists it. J is TRBJ1-1 and V is TRBV6-1. Germline CDR1 reads MNHNS; CDR2 reads SASEGT. Counting both end residues, the CDR3 totals 11 amino acids. The CDR3 sequence: CASSEAPPPRV.

The V call is TRBV3-1 (or the pseudogene TRBV3-2), the J call TRBJ1-1; 7 bases align to TRBD1. V shed 1 base, J shed 6 bases, and the junction held 5 bases outside the gene matches. This CDR3 has 14 residues. The germline gives CDR1 LGHDT, CDR2 YNNKEL (reference sequence). The CDR3 spells CASSQARGGSEAFF. DNA of the CDR3: TGTGCCAGCAGCCAAGCCAGGGGGGGGTCTGAAGCTTTCTTT.

The V gene is TRBV19, the J gene TRBJ1-2; D not certain. The germline V gene has CDR1 LNHDA and CDR2 SQIVND (reference sequence). The V end lost 4 bases, the J end lost 11 bases, and 20 bases lay between the germline ends. The CDR3 is 14 amino acids. CDR3 sequence: CASSSRGSFTFYTF. The CDR3 region has the DNA TGTGCCAGTAGTAGTCGAGGCAGCTTTACTTTTTACACCTTC.

This chain links TRBV3-1 (or the pseudogene TRBV3-2) with TRBJ1-2; D call uncertain. This CDR3 region has 14 residues. Trimming stripped 0 bases from V and 8 bases from J, with 13 bases between. The V gene's germline CDR1 is LGHDT and CDR2 YNNKEL (reference sequence). The CDR3 bases are TGTGCCAGCAGCCAAGATATTTACTATGAAGGCTACACCTTC. Its protein is CASSQDIYYEGYTF.

V usage is TRBV24-1 and J usage is TRBJ2-3, with TRBD2 identical over 9 bases. Trimming removed 4 bases from V and 4 bases from J; junction bases left unmatched: 5. The CDR3 contains 15 residues. Germline CDR1 KGHDR, CDR2 SFDVKD. The CDR3 DNA sequence: TGTGCCACCAGTGACCCGCGGGGGGGCCCAGATACGCAGTATTTT. Translated: CATSDPRGGPDTQYF.

This chain uses TRBV15 with TRBJ1-4, with 9 nucleotides matching TRBD1. Germline V CDR1 and CDR2: LNHNV, YYDKDF (reference sequence). Trimming at V came to 6 bases and at J to 7 bases, leaving 6 bases not matched to a gene. This CDR3 comprises 14 residues. The CDR3 DNA follows: TGTGCCACCAGTCCCGGGGACAGGGCTGAAAAACTGTTTTTT. It translates to CATSPGDRAEKLFF.

This clone showed up just a few times. The chain carries TRBV5-1 and TRBJ1-1; D is perhaps TRBD1 (5 bases). Germline V lookup: CDR1 SGHRS, CDR2 YFSETQ. The germline V and J ends were trimmed by 4 bases and 5 bases, with 12 bases remaining between them. The CDR3 is 13 residues long. The CDR3 protein is CASSPQGGTEAFF. For the CDR3, the DNA is TGCGCCAGCAGCCCGCAGGGAGGTACTGAAGCTTTCTTT.

The CDR3 is CALKDLRVSGQGSRGYTF. CDR3 sequence (DNA): TGTGCCCTTAAAGACCTTCGAGTATCGGGACAGGGGAGTCGTGGCTACACCTTC. The V gene is TRBV7-2, the J gene TRBJ1-2, with 10 bases fitting TRBD1. CDR3 length: 18 amino acids. Looked up from germline, CDR1 is SGHTA and CDR2 is FQGNSA. With 11 bases clipped from V and 7 bases from J, the junction kept 25 bases outside the gene matches. Looking up the rest from reference TRBV7-2 and TRBJ1-2 gives the full variable domain: GAGVSQSPSNKVTEKGKDVELRCDPISGHTALYWYRQSLGQGLEFLIYFQGNSAPDKSGLPSDRFSAERTGGSVSTLTIQRTQQEDSAVYLCALKDLRVSGQGSRGYTFGSGTRLTVV.

This chain links TRBV3-1 (or the pseudogene TRBV3-2) with TRBJ2-5; D perhaps matches TRBD2 (5 bases). The germline V gene encodes CDR1 LGHDT and CDR2 YNNKEL (reference sequence). The CDR3 runs 18 residues. The V end lost 0 bases, the J end lost 5 bases, and 22 bases lay between the germline ends. CDR3 in DNA: TGTGCCAGCAGCCAAGAAGGCGACTACTTAGCGCTGGGGGAGACCCAGTACTTC. Translating it yields CASSQEGDYLALGETQYF.

This rearrangement joins TRBV7-3 to TRBJ1-6, with 10 bases that match TRBD1. Germline V CDR1 and CDR2: SGHTA, FQGTGA. The J segment lost 10 bases and the V segment lost 1 base, leaving 4 bases of the junction unmatched. The CDR3 sequence is 15 residues long. The CDR3 here is CASSLSGTGASPLHF. The CDR3 region has the DNA TGTGCCAGCAGCTTAAGTGGGACAGGGGCCTCACCCCTCCACTTT.

This clone was detected only a few times. The chain carries TRBV2 and TRBJ2-7; 10 nucleotides align to TRBD2. The V gene end was trimmed by 1 base and the J gene end by 7 bases; junction bases not matched to a gene: 7. Germline-derived CDR1 and CDR2 are SNHLY and FYNNEI. This CDR3 has 15 amino acids. CDR3 coding DNA: TGTGCCAGCAGTGAAGATGGTAGCGGGGGGTTTGAGCAGTACTTC. The encoded protein is CASSEDGSGGFEQYF.

The genes are TRBV5-1 and TRBJ1-6, with 8 bases fitting TRBD1. Trimming cost V 2 bases and J 9 bases; bases outside gene matches: 4. This CDR3 region has 14 residues. The V gene's germline CDR1 is SGHRS and CDR2 YFSETQ. CDR3 nucleotide sequence: TGCGCCAGCAGCTTTGGACAGGGTGGTTCACCCCTCCACTTT. This translates into CASSFGQGGSPLHF.

The chain uses TRBV4-1 and TRBJ2-7, with 7 bases identical to TRBD2. The junction had 6 bases not matched to a gene; V was cut back by 4 bases and J by 0 bases. The CDR3 consists of 15 residues. Looked up from germline, CDR1 is MGHRA and CDR2 is YSYEKL. CDR3 sequence (DNA): TGCGCCAGCAGCCCCCGGGAGGCCTCCTCCTACGAGCAGTACTTC. Its translation: CASSPREASSYEQYF.